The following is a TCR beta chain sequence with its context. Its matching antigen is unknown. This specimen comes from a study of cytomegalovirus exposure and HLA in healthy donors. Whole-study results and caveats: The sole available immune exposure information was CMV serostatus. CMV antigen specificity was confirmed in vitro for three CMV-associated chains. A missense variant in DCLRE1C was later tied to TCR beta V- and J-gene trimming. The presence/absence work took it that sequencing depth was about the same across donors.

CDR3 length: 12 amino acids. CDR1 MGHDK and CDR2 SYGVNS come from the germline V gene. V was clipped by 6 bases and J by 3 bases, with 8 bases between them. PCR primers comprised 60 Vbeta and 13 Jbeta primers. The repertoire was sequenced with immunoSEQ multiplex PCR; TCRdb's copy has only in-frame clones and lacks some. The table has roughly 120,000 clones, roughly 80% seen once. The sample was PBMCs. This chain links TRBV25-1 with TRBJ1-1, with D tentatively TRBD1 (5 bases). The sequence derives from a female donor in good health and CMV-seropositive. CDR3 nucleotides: TGTGCCAGCAGAGACAGTTACACTGAAGCTTTCTTT. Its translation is CASRDSYTEAFF.